A selection of T cell receptor beta chains follows, all from one sample in a study of T cells in Graves' hyperthyroidism and ophthalmopathy. Each CDR3 protein is one row after TCRdb ran MiXCR on the multiplex PCR reads. Altogether around 190,000 distinct CDR3 sequences are present, around a sixth being singletons, with the ten largest covering around 48%. Material: blood. The receptor source for this set is a woman between 45 and 60 years old with Graves' hyperthyroidism. Both conserved end residues are part of each CDR3. Fields, in order: J gene, V gene, CDR3 length, D gene, clone size, CDR3 protein, CDR3 DNA. A D gene is named only where the DNA matches it firmly. Size is stated for part of the rows, as once, few or many counts, or as a class when the clone is expanded.

TRBJ2-1 | TRBV27 | 11 | TRBD2 | few | CATGLADEQFF | TGCGCCACCGGACTAGCCGATGAGCAGTTCTTC
TRBJ2-1 | TRBV5-1 | 12 | NA | many | CASSSGTYEQFF | TGCGCCAGCAGCTCCGGGACTTATGAGCAGTTCTTC
TRBJ2-2 | TRBV28 | 14 | NA | NA | CASVRGSDTGELFF | TGTGCCAGCGTTAGAGGTTCGGACACCGGGGAGCTGTTTTTT
TRBJ2-3 | TRBV27 | 13 | TRBD2 | few | CASGGRFADTQYF | TGTGCCAGCGGCGGGAGGTTCGCAGATACGCAGTATTTT
TRBJ1-5 | TRBV20-1 | 14 | NA | many | CSALQGRGNQPQHF | TGCAGTGCGTTACAGGGTCGGGGGAATCAGCCCCAGCATTTT
TRBJ2-5 | TRBV11-2 | 14 | NA | many | CASSLTGLEETQYF | TGTGCCAGCAGCTTAACCGGGCTGGAAGAGACCCAGTACTTC
TRBJ2-2 | TRBV4-1 | 15 | TRBD2 | NA | CASSQALAGDGELFF | TGCGCCAGCAGCCAAGCTCTAGCGGGGGACGGGGAGCTGTTTTTT
TRBJ2-1 | TRBV27 | 15 | NA | many | CASSNRDSSYNEQFF | TGTGCCAGCTCCAACCGGGATAGCTCCTACAATGAGCAGTTCTTC
TRBJ1-4 | TRBV6-1 | 15 | NA | NA | CASSELRGLNEKLFF | TGTGCCAGCAGTGAACTACGGGGATTAAATGAAAAACTGTTTTTT
TRBJ2-7 | TRBV20-1 | 14 | TRBD1 | NA | CSASLPGTGSEQYF | TGCAGTGCTAGCCTACCCGGGACAGGGTCCGAGCAGTACTTC
TRBJ2-3 | TRBV20-1 | 16 | TRBD2 | NA | CSARPLAGVETDTQYF | TGCAGTGCTAGACCGTTGGCGGGAGTGGAGACAGATACGCAGTATTTT
TRBJ2-7 | TRBV2 | 13 | TRBD1 | NA | CASSRQGVGEQYF | TGTGCCAGCAGTCGACAGGGGGTCGGTGAGCAGTACTTC
TRBJ1-1 | TRBV11-2 | 14 | TRBD1 | many | CASSPGDRDTEAFF | TGTGCCAGCAGCCCGGGGGACAGGGACACTGAAGCTTTCTTT
TRBJ2-7 | TRBV20-1 | 10 | NA | many | CSARVGGQYF | TGCAGTGCTAGAGTCGGGGGGCAGTACTTC
TRBJ2-2 | TRBV6-1 | 14 | NA | many | CASSDRVGTGELFF | TGTGCCAGCAGTGACAGGGTTGGCACCGGGGAGCTGTTTTTT